Below are 25 T cell receptor beta chains sequenced from a single sample in a study of OX40 agonist ivuxolimab in advanced cancers. Sequencing used immunoSEQ multiplex PCR; TCRdb keeps in-frame clones, though not all of them. The repertoire includes some 64,000 clones, roughly 86% of them detected once, and more than 8% sits in the top ten. This material consisted of CD4+ or CD8+ T cells sorted from blood, taken in a trial of the OX40 agonist ivuxolimab. These receptor sequences come from an adult with an advanced solid tumor such as melanoma, head and neck, liver or kidney cancer.

This chain links TRBV6-5 with TRBJ2-7; D remains ambiguous. The CDR3 runs to 16 residues. Trimming removed 3 bases at V and 2 bases at J, with 17 bases between. Looked up from germline, CDR1 is MNHEY and CDR2 is SVGAGI. This CDR3 is CASSYLKDRSAYEQYF. CDR3 in DNA: TGTGCCAGCAGTTATTTGAAAGACCGATCGGCCTACGAGCAGTACTTC.

The genes are TRBV2 and TRBJ2-7; no definite D call. The ends were cut back, 7 bases at V and 2 bases at J, with 12 bases in the middle. This CDR3 contains 13 residues. CDR1 is SNHLY and CDR2 is FYNNEI in the germline V gene. The CDR3 loop reads CASNGIGTYEQYF. The CDR3 DNA is TGTGCCAGCAATGGAATAGGGACCTACGAGCAGTACTTC.

V is TRBV18 and J is TRBJ1-3, with no clear D. The CDR3 extends over 14 amino acids. Germline V gene data show CDR1 as KGHSH and CDR2 as LQKENI. V was pared by 2 bases and J by 4 bases, with 9 bases between. CDR3 region: CASSPKVGGNTIYF. CDR3 DNA sequence: TGTGCCAGCTCACCAAAGGTGGGAGGAAACACCATATATTTT.

The genes are TRBV2 and TRBJ1-5, with D possibly being TRBD1 (5 bases). There are 15 residues in the CDR3. Germline CDR1 and CDR2: SNHLY and FYNNEI. V dropped 1 base and J dropped 2 bases, with 9 bases sitting between them. The CDR3 protein is CASSEDDRRNQPQHF. As DNA, the CDR3 is TGTGCCAGCAGTGAAGATGACAGACGCAATCAGCCCCAGCATTTT.

The gene calls are TRBV19 and TRBJ2-3; 9 bases fit TRBD2. The CDR3 extends over 15 amino acids. From germline, CDR1 is LNHDA and CDR2 SQIVND (reference sequence). V trimming: 5 bases; J trimming: 5 bases; junction bases outside the gene matches: 8. Here the CDR3 DNA reads TGTGCCAGTAGTTTAAGCGGGGGGAGTATAGATACGCAGTATTTT. Protein product: CASSLSGGSIDTQYF.

This clone was detected ten times or more. The J gene is TRBJ1-5, the V gene TRBV5-1; 9 positions agree with TRBD1. CDR1 is SGHRS, CDR2 YFSETQ, per germline. The CDR3 contains 15 residues. Germline trimming cut 5 bases from V and 5 bases from J; bases unmatched to any gene: 8. CDR3 bases: TGCGCCAGCAGTTTGACAGGGGGTCAGGATCAGCCCCAGCATTTT. Protein product: CASSLTGGQDQPQHF.

The chain joins TRBV15 to TRBJ2-4; D is ambiguous. Germline V gene sequence: CDR1 LNHNV, CDR2 YYDKDF (reference sequence). The V end was cut by 0 bases, the J end by 9 bases, with 15 bases between. The length of the CDR3 is 15 residues. In nucleotides, the CDR3 is TGTGCCACCAGCAGAGATCGGGCGGTCCCAGGCATTCAGTACTTC. Its translation is CATSRDRAVPGIQYF.

Here the CDR3 reads CASSPLAGGYEQYF. Here the CDR3 DNA reads TGTGCCAGCAGTCCCCTAGCGGGGGGCTACGAGCAGTACTTC. The J gene is TRBJ2-7, the V gene TRBV28; 11 bases align to TRBD2. This CDR3 is built from 14 residues. Germline CDR1 and CDR2: MDHEN and SYDVKM. After removal of 5 bases from V and 3 bases from J, the junction contained 3 bases not matched to a gene.

V usage is TRBV5-1 and J usage is TRBJ2-3; 9 bases line up with TRBD2. The CDR3 totals 14 residues. Germline assignment: CDR1 SGHRS and CDR2 YFSETQ. The V gene end was trimmed by 6 bases and the J gene end by 5 bases; junction bases not matched to a gene: 7. CDR3 in amino acids: CASTESGGKDTQYF. As DNA, the CDR3 is TGCGCCAGCACCGAAAGCGGGGGGAAAGATACGCAGTATTTT.

This chain connects TRBV6-6 to TRBJ2-2; D is unresolved. Trimming removed 2 bases at V and 5 bases at J, with 15 bases between. This CDR3 region has 16 residues. Germline CDR1 is MNHNY and CDR2 is SVGAGI (reference sequence). As DNA, the CDR3 is TGTGCCAGCAGTTACAGGGTGCCCGGGCCGACCGGGGAGCTGTTTTTT. It encodes CASSYRVPGPTGELFF.

The chain is built from TRBV5-1 and TRBJ2-7; D is perhaps TRBD2 (6 bases). The CDR3 is 13 amino acids. Germline CDR1 reads SGHRS; CDR2 reads YFSETQ. Trimming removed 2 bases from V and 4 bases from J, with 10 bases in between. DNA of the CDR3: TGCGCCAGCAGCTTCGGACGGGAGTACGAGCAGTACTTC. This codes for CASSFGREYEQYF.

The chain is built from TRBV27 and TRBJ2-5; 7 bases map to TRBD2. The better agreement between TRBJ2-7 and the DNA end casts doubt on the J call. The germline V gene encodes CDR1 MNHEY and CDR2 SMNVEV (reference sequence). This CDR3 contains 15 residues. The CDR3 sequence: CASSTSGIYSYEQYF. The CDR3 DNA follows: TGTGCCAGCAGTACCAGCGGGATATACTCCTACGAGCAGTACTTC.

V is TRBV19 and J is TRBJ1-5; unclear D gene. The ends were cut back, 1 base at V and 8 bases at J, with 6 bases in the middle. CDR1 LNHDA and CDR2 SQIVND come from the germline V gene (reference sequence). This CDR3 spans 12 amino acids. This CDR3 is CASSIGNKPQHF. The CDR3 region has the DNA TGTGCCAGTAGTATAGGGAACAAGCCCCAGCATTTT.

The CDR3, as DNA: TGTGCCAGCAGAAACGACAACACTGAAGCTTTCTTT. This encodes CASRNDNTEAFF. The V and J genes are TRBV5-4 and TRBJ1-1; no clear D gene. CDR3 length equals 12 residues. V gave up 5 bases and J gave up 2 bases, with 7 bases separating them. The V gene's germline CDR1 is SGHNT and CDR2 YYREEE (reference sequence).

The CDR3 spells CASSIGGGASETQYF. CDR3 nucleotide sequence: TGTGCCAGTAGTATTGGCGGGGGGGCCTCCGAGACCCAGTACTTC. This chain uses TRBV19 with TRBJ2-5, with TRBD2 matching over 9 bases. Germline trimming cut 3 bases from V and 5 bases from J; bases unmatched to any gene: 7. There are 15 residues in the CDR3. Germline lookup yields CDR1 LNHDA and CDR2 SQIVND (reference sequence).

This chain links TRBV10-3 with TRBJ2-5, with D possibly matching TRBD2 (6 bases). Germline values: CDR1 ENHRY, CDR2 SYGVKD. This CDR3 has 13 amino acids. Trimming cost V 3 bases and J 11 bases, with 16 bases left between them. The CDR3 here is CAISDFRREEQYF. In DNA form, the CDR3 reads TGTGCCATCAGTGATTTTCGGCGGGAAGAGCAGTACTTC.

This sequence joins TRBV7-3 and TRBJ2-2; D unresolved. The germline V and J ends were trimmed by 1 base and 4 bases, with 4 bases remaining between them. The CDR3 consists of 13 residues. CDR1 is SGHTA and CDR2 is FQGTGA in the germline V gene. CDR3 residues: CASSLIPTGELFF. The CDR3 DNA reads TGTGCCAGCAGCTTAATTCCCACCGGGGAGCTGTTTTTT. Variable domain in full (rest from reference TRBV7-3 and TRBJ2-2): GAGVSQTPSNKVTEKGKYVELRCDPISGHTALYWYRQSLGQGPEFLIYFQGTGAADDSGLPNDRFFAVRPEGSVSTLKIQRTERGDSAVYLCASSLIPTGELFFGEGSRLTVL.

The V and J genes are TRBV18 and TRBJ2-7, with D unclear. V lost 0 bases to trimming and J lost 3 bases, with 6 bases between them. Germline V gene sequence: CDR1 KGHSH, CDR2 LQKENI. CDR3 length: 13 amino acids. CDR3 in DNA: TGTGCCAGCTCACCACCATCGGACTACGAGCAGTACTTC. Translated, it gives CASSPPSDYEQYF.

The rearrangement joins TRBV6-5 to TRBJ1-2, with D perhaps TRBD1 (5 bases). The germline CDR1 and CDR2 sequences are MNHEY and SVGAGI. There are 12 residues in the CDR3. V gave up 2 bases and J gave up 8 bases, with 9 bases separating them. This CDR3 reads CASSYIGDGYTF. CDR3 DNA sequence: TGTGCCAGCAGTTACATAGGGGACGGCTACACCTTC.

The rearrangement joins TRBV30 to TRBJ2-1; D is unclear. CDR1 and CDR2 (germline): GTSNPN, SVGIG (reference sequence). The CDR3 runs to 13 residues. The V end lost 2 bases, the J end lost 4 bases, and 9 bases lay between the germline ends. The DNA for the CDR3 is TGTGCCTGGAGTCCAACTTATTACAATGAGCAGTTCTTC. Translated, it gives CAWSPTYYNEQFF.

This sequence joins TRBV6-1 and TRBJ2-5; D ambiguous. Germline CDR1 and CDR2: MNHNS and SASEGT. The CDR3 totals 11 residues. V shed 1 base and J shed 5 bases, with 2 bases lying between them. The DNA for the CDR3 is TGTGCCAGCAGTGAAGTTGAGACCCAGTACTTC. Translation gives CASSEVETQYF.

This clone was observed a handful of times. J is TRBJ1-2 and V is TRBV7-9; no definite D call. CDR3 length: 13 amino acids. V gave up 1 base and J gave up 4 bases, with 7 bases separating them. Germline CDR1 is SEHNR and CDR2 is FQNEAQ (reference sequence). The CDR3 is CASSLEGGYGYTF. In DNA, the CDR3 is TGTGCCAGCAGCTTAGAGGGCGGCTATGGCTACACCTTC.

The chain employs TRBV19 and TRBJ2-2; no firm D call. The CDR3 sequence is 14 residues long. Trimming pared 6 bases from V and 2 bases from J, leaving 10 bases between. Germline-derived CDR1 and CDR2 are LNHDA and SQIVND (reference sequence). This CDR3 reads CASRSQSNTGELFF. CDR3 DNA: TGTGCCAGTAGGTCCCAGTCTAACACCGGGGAGCTGTTTTTT.

The chain couples TRBV28 to TRBJ1-6, with 7 bases that match TRBD1. There are 14 residues in the CDR3. The germline V gene encodes CDR1 MDHEN and CDR2 SYDVKM. J lost 5 bases, V lost 4 bases, and 2 bases had no gene match. The CDR3 bases are TGTGCCAGCAGTTCGCAGGGGGATAATTCACCCCTCCACTTT. It yields the protein CASSSQGDNSPLHF.

This chain uses TRBV2 with TRBJ2-2; no definite D call. This CDR3 region has 13 residues. Germline loops: CDR1 SNHLY, CDR2 FYNNEI. The V end lost 3 bases, the J end lost 5 bases, and 7 bases lay between the germline ends. The DNA for the CDR3 is TGTGCCAGCAGTGAGGTGGGAACCGGGGAGCTGTTTTTT. This translates into CASSEVGTGELFF.